Reported below is one T cell receptor beta chain. Its antigen is as yet unknown. This CDR3 is also generated by other DNA sequences in the sample. As every portion of the isolated RNA was reverse transcribed, the sequencing read expressed TCRB transcripts. Profiled with immunoSEQ multiplex PCR; TCRdb holds only in-frame clones, not every one. The sample includes under 900,000 clones, roughly 15% of them seen just once. There was one heparinised blood draw per donor, averaging about 116 mL. Central memory, naive, regulatory and stem cell-like memory CD4+ cells were sorted by CD45RO/CCR7/CD25/CD127/CD95/CD27. This record belongs to a study of beta chain features in type 1 diabetes. The study's findings and limits: More deletions and fewer insertions at VDJ junctions were found in patients with type 1 diabetes. Sampled from patients, naive, central memory and Treg TCRB repertoires appeared more similar than those sampled from healthy donors.

V was trimmed by 1 base and J by 0 bases, leaving 3 bases between them. Germline-derived CDR1 and CDR2 are LNHNV and YYDKDF (reference sequence). The CDR3 is 13 amino acids. The TCR comes from a woman between 18 and 29 years old in good health. The sequencing sample was made of naive CD4+ T cells from blood. The chain employs TRBV15 and TRBJ2-5, with D unclear. CDR3 sequence reads: CATSRGYQETQYF. In DNA, the CDR3 is TGTGCCACCAGCAGAGGGTACCAAGAGACCCAGTACTTC.